This TCR beta chain stems from a study of human T cells and chemical hapten exposure. As for the study in general: The scalp of each patient received a weekly diphenylcyclopropenone dose for the full roughly 26-week study.

TCRdb processed the RACE reads anew with MiXCR; each CDR3 protein has one entry. This table has more than 95,000 distinct CDR3 sequences, around 10% appearing once. This clonotype occurred many times. This CDR3 contains 13 residues. The V end was cut by 4 bases, the J end by 4 bases, with 11 bases between. Germline CDR1 reads SQVTM; CDR2 reads ANQGSEA. Sample time point: patch test 1, 2 weeks after DPC sensitization. Treatment in this sample: therapeutic diphenylcyclopropenone sensitization with weekly scalp DPC. The chain employs TRBV29-1 and TRBJ2-1; maybe TRBD1 (6 bases). This TCR was recovered from a woman aged 50 to 60 with alopecia areata. Some clones in this sample may be carry-over from other donors' samples. The sample consisted of whole blood, taken in connection with sensitization to the hapten diphenylcyclopropenone (DPC). CDR3 protein: CSVGTDSYNEQFF. The CDR3 nucleotides are TGCAGCGTTGGGACAGACTCGTACAATGAGCAGTTCTTC.